These 31 T cell receptor beta chains came from one sample sequenced in a study of T cells in Graves' hyperthyroidism and ophthalmopathy. Using RNA transcripts as the source, TCR beta CDR3 regions were amplified. The HTBI primer set served for first-round RT-PCR of the TCR CDR3. TCRdb re-analysed the multiplex PCR reads in MiXCR, keeping a single row per CDR3 protein. The profile covers 300,000 to 450,000 distinct CDR3 sequences, with less than 20% appearing a single time and 40% to 45% taken by the ten largest. The source material was blood. The source is a man between 18 and 35 years old with Graves' ophthalmopathy.

V is TRBV20-1 and J is TRBJ1-4, with 8 bases fitting TRBD1. After removal of 6 bases from V and 1 base from J, the junction contained 7 bases not matched to a gene. Germline CDR1 DFQATT, CDR2 SNEGSKA (reference sequence). The CDR3 is 15 amino acids. The CDR3 here is CSATTGGGTNEKLFF. The CDR3 nucleotides are TGCAGTGCCACAACAGGGGGTGGAACTAATGAAAAACTGTTTTTT.

V usage is TRBV5-5 and J usage is TRBJ2-1; 9 nucleotides agree with TRBD2. Germline V gives CDR1 SGHKS, CDR2 YYEKEE (reference sequence). The CDR3 sequence is 14 residues long. After removal of 0 bases from V and 8 bases from J, the junction contained 3 bases not matched to a gene. CDR3: CASSLGSGSYEQFF. The CDR3 bases are TGTGCCAGCAGCTTGGGTAGCGGGAGCTATGAGCAGTTCTTC.

The chain carries TRBV25-1 and TRBJ1-4; 7 bases line up with TRBD1. V lost 6 bases and J lost 4; bases outside the gene matches: 5. CDR3 length equals 14 residues. The germline CDR1 and CDR2 sequences are MGHDK and SYGVNS. CDR3 in amino acids: CASSRGTDNEKLFF. CDR3 in DNA: TGTGCCAGCAGCCGCGGGACAGATAATGAAAAACTGTTTTTT.

The V gene is TRBV12-3 or TRBV12-4, the J gene TRBJ2-3, with TRBD1 matching 12 bases. CDR3 length: 15 residues. The junction had 3 bases not matched to a gene; V was cut back by 4 bases and J by 4 bases. CDR3 in DNA: TGTGCCAGCAGTTCGGGGACAGGGGGCGCAGATACGCAGTATTTT. Encoded protein: CASSSGTGGADTQYF.

This clonotype was counted only a few times. CDR3 DNA: TGTGCCAGCAGTACTCTAGCGGGCCGGGAGACCCAGTACTTC. This gives the protein CASSTLAGRETQYF. The chain couples TRBV27 to TRBJ2-5, with 8 bases matching TRBD2. Trimming at V came to 5 bases and at J to 5 bases, leaving 7 bases not matched to a gene. CDR1 is MNHEY, CDR2 SMNVEV, per germline (reference sequence). This CDR3 region has 14 residues.

Many counts were recorded for this clonotype. V gene TRBV2 combines with J gene TRBJ1-5, with 7 bases matching TRBD1. Germline V gives CDR1 SNHLY, CDR2 FYNNEI. Trimming took 8 bases from V and 4 from J; bases not matched to a gene: 5. This CDR3 contains 13 residues. DNA for the CDR3: TGTGCCAGCTGGCCAGGGGGAAATCAGCCCCAGCATTTT. It is translated as CASWPGGNQPQHF.

This clonotype has more than one count but fewer than ten. The chain uses TRBV6-1 and TRBJ2-3, with D maybe TRBD1 (6 bases). The CDR3 extends over 17 amino acids. The V gene's germline CDR1 is MNHNS and CDR2 SASEGT. Trimming removed 2 bases from V and 2 bases from J, with 17 bases in between. The CDR3 DNA is TGTGCCAGCAGTGAACCGGACAGACGTCCCCCCACAGATACGCAGTATTTT. Translated: CASSEPDRRPPTDTQYF.

A single count supports this clonotype. This may be a read error, as it is one base from a much larger clone. The chain recombines TRBV12-3 or TRBV12-4 with TRBJ1-2; D unclear. The CDR3 extends over 12 amino acids. The V gene lost 5 bases and the J gene lost 5 bases, with 9 bases spanning the gap. DNA for the CDR3: TGTGCCAGCAGTCCTGAGTCATATGGCTACACCTTC. This codes for CASSPESYGYTF.

This clonotype was recorded a few times. The chain employs TRBV29-1 and TRBJ2-5; perhaps TRBD1 as D (5 bases). Germline V gene sequence: CDR1 SQVTM, CDR2 ANQGSEA. V shed 2 bases and J shed 2 bases, with 9 bases lying between them. This CDR3 comprises 13 residues. The CDR3 bases are TGCAGCGTTGAACCGACAGCGCAAGAGACCCAGTACTTC. Its protein product is CSVEPTAQETQYF.

The CDR3 sequence: CASSSTGLSGNTIYF. The DNA for the CDR3 is TGTGCCAGCAGCTCGACGGGACTTTCTGGAAACACCATATATTTT. The chain links TRBV5-6 to TRBJ1-3; D may be TRBD1 (5 bases). Germline V gene lookup returns CDR1 SGHDT and CDR2 YYEEEE. Trimming removed 3 bases at V and 1 base at J, with 11 bases between. The CDR3 extends over 15 amino acids.

This clonotype was seen at least ten times. V and J are TRBV11-2 and TRBJ2-7; 15 nucleotides agree with TRBD2. Germline V gene data show CDR1 as SGHAT and CDR2 as FQNNGV. V was clipped by 5 bases and J by 3 bases; unmatched bases: 5. CDR3 size: 16 residues. The CDR3 protein is CASSPGLAGGRYEQYF. Written as DNA, the CDR3 is TGTGCCAGCAGCCCCGGACTAGCGGGGGGGCGCTACGAGCAGTACTTC.

This sequence joins TRBV12-3 or TRBV12-4 and TRBJ2-7; tentative D call: TRBD1 (5 bases). The V end was cut by 5 bases, the J end by 1 base, with 18 bases between. The CDR3 is 16 residues long. In DNA, the CDR3 is TGTGCCAGCAGTCGCCCCCGTACAGGCCTATCCTACGAGCAGTACTTC. This translates into CASSRPRTGLSYEQYF.

This clonotype was observed many times. The chain joins TRBV28 to TRBJ2-7, with 9 positions matching TRBD1. CDR3 length: 17 amino acids. V was clipped by 4 bases and J by 2 bases; unmatched bases: 12. Germline assignment: CDR1 MDHEN and CDR2 SYDVKM. For the CDR3, the DNA is TGTGCCAGCAGTTCCCGCCAACCTGACAGGGGGACCTACGAGCAGTACTTC. It specifies CASSSRQPDRGTYEQYF.

In this sample, this clonotype turned up many times. Here the CDR3 DNA reads TGTGCCACCAGCCCCGGGACAGGTCTTGAAAAACTGTTTTTT. The encoded protein is CATSPGTGLEKLFF. This sequence joins TRBV15 and TRBJ1-4; 8 bases fit TRBD1. Germline CDR1 LNHNV, CDR2 YYDKDF (reference sequence). V shed 5 bases and J 7 bases; nucleotides not matched to a gene: 6. This CDR3 is built from 14 residues. Combining the CDR3 with reference TRBV15 and TRBJ1-4 gives the whole variable domain DAMVIQNPRYQVTQFGKPVTLSCSQTLNHNVMYWYQQKSSQAPKLLFHYYDKDFNNEADTPDNFQSRRPNTSFCFLDIRSPGLGDTAMYLCATSPGTGLEKLFFGSGTQLSVL.

V and J are TRBV20-1 and TRBJ2-7; TRBD2 matches at 8 bases. V trimming: 0 bases; J trimming: 3 bases; junction bases outside the gene matches: 13. CDR1 DFQATT and CDR2 SNEGSKA come from the germline V gene (reference sequence). CDR3 size: 17 residues. The CDR3 DNA reads TGCAGTGCTAGAGACCTCCGGGGGGGGGGGGTTTACTACGAGCAGTACTTC. Translated, it gives CSARDLRGGGVYYEQYF.

The table lists this clonotype with a few counts. CDR3 region: CASSPTGTKNIQYF. For the CDR3, the DNA is TGTGCCAGCAGTCCGACAGGGACCAAAAACATTCAGTACTTC. This chain links TRBV12-3 or TRBV12-4 with TRBJ2-4; 7 bases map to TRBD1. V was pared by 5 bases and J by 2 bases, with 3 bases of the junction left unmatched. The CDR3 sequence is 14 residues long.

This clonotype was found a few times. Given a much more abundant clone one base away, this may be a read error. The gene calls are TRBV28 and TRBJ2-7; the D call may be TRBD1 or TRBD2 (5 bases each). V was cut by 3 bases and J by 3 bases, with 15 bases left in between. Looked up from germline, CDR1 is MDHEN and CDR2 is SYDVKM. CDR3 length equals 15 residues. The CDR3, as DNA: TGTGCCAGCAGTTTGCCGGGACGGGGAGACTACGAGCAGTACTTC. This gives the protein CASSLPGRGDYEQYF.

V gene TRBV19 combines with J gene TRBJ2-3, with TRBD1 as a possible D gene (5 bases). Germline lookup yields CDR1 LNHDA and CDR2 SQIVND (reference sequence). Trimming removed 2 bases from V and 3 bases from J, with 9 bases in between. The length of the CDR3 is 14 residues. CDR3 coding DNA: TGTGCCAGTAGTATACAGGGTAATACAGATACGCAGTATTTT. Its protein is CASSIQGNTDTQYF.

This clonotype was seen repeatedly, ten times or more. CDR3 sequence: CASALRGENSPLHF. DNA for the CDR3: TGTGCCAGCGCCCTGAGGGGTGAGAATTCACCCCTCCACTTT. This sequence joins TRBV2 and TRBJ1-6, with a tentative D call TRBD1 (5 bases). CDR3 length: 14 amino acids. The germline CDR1 and CDR2 sequences are SNHLY and FYNNEI. With 8 bases removed from V and 7 bases from J, the gap between germline ends came to 15 bases.

This clonotype was counted a few times. The gene calls are TRBV7-2 and TRBJ2-3; D unclear. Per the germline V gene, CDR1 is SGHTA and CDR2 is FQGNSA. This CDR3 has 11 residues. V was pared by 5 bases and J by 8 bases, with 8 bases between. The CDR3 region has the DNA TGTGCCAGCAGCCTCCCGGGTACGCAGTATTTT. Amino acids: CASSLPGTQYF. Supplemented by reference TRBV7-2 and TRBJ2-3, the full variable domain reads GAGVSQSPSNKVTEKGKDVELRCDPISGHTALYWYRQSLGQGLEFLIYFQGNSAPDKSGLPSDRFSAERTGGSVSTLTIQRTQQEDSAVYLCASSLPGTQYFGPGTRLTVL.

This clonotype was seen many times. The rearrangement links TRBV5-1 to TRBJ2-3; a weak D match, TRBD1 (5 bases). Per germline, CDR1 SGHRS and CDR2 YFSETQ. V shed 0 bases and J shed 4 bases, with 12 bases lying between them. CDR3 size: 15 residues. The CDR3 DNA reads TGCGCCAGCAGCTTGGATAAGGGGTGGGCAGATACGCAGTATTTT. Translated, it gives CASSLDKGWADTQYF.

This clonotype was counted many times. The CDR3 is CASRPGPSYEQYF. The CDR3 nucleotides are TGTGCCAGCAGGCCGGGACCCTCCTACGAGCAGTACTTC. V gene TRBV12-3 or TRBV12-4 combines with J gene TRBJ2-7, with D perhaps given as TRBD1 or TRBD2 (5 bases each). CDR3 length: 13 residues. Trimming pared 6 bases from V and 0 bases from J, leaving 9 bases between.

This clonotype was seen only a few times. The chain joins TRBV15 to TRBJ2-7, with a weak D call TRBD2 (6 bases). V lost 5 bases and J 0 bases, leaving 14 bases between the germline ends. Germline lookup yields CDR1 LNHNV and CDR2 YYDKDF (reference sequence). The CDR3 is made up of 15 amino acids. CDR3 nucleotides: TGTGCCACCAGCGGCGCCTACGGGAGCTCCTACGAGCAGTACTTC. Translation gives CATSGAYGSSYEQYF.

CDR3 sequence: CASSGDTPVSISGYTF. The CDR3 DNA reads as TGTGCCAGCTCAGGAGACACTCCCGTTTCTATCTCTGGCTACACCTTC. The V and J genes are TRBV18 and TRBJ1-2; D unclear. The germline V gene has CDR1 KGHSH and CDR2 LQKENI. The V and J ends lost 5 bases and 7 bases respectively, with 23 bases between them. This CDR3 has 16 residues.

The chain uses TRBV2 and TRBJ2-7, with 8 bases fitting TRBD2. The V and J ends lost 6 bases and 6 bases, in that order; junction bases with no gene match: 13. Per the germline V gene, CDR1 is SNHLY and CDR2 is FYNNEI. This CDR3 is 15 amino acids long. This CDR3 is CASRPLPGGPPEQYF. For the CDR3, the DNA is TGTGCCAGCAGGCCTCTGCCGGGGGGGCCCCCCGAGCAGTACTTC.

This clonotype was found a few times. V gene TRBV6-1 combines with J gene TRBJ1-5; 10 bases fit TRBD1. Trimming cost V 6 bases and J 9 bases; bases outside gene matches: 11. Germline V lookup: CDR1 MNHNS, CDR2 SASEGT. CDR3 length: 15 amino acids. The CDR3 is CASSPTGTGDLPQHF. The CDR3 nucleotides read TGTGCCAGCAGCCCGACCGGGACAGGGGATCTGCCCCAGCATTTT.

This clonotype was counted a few times. The chain carries TRBV4-1 and TRBJ2-1, with D tentatively TRBD2 (5 bases). Per the germline V gene, CDR1 is MGHRA and CDR2 is YSYEKL. The V gene lost 0 bases and the J gene lost 0 bases, with 18 bases spanning the gap. The CDR3 is 19 residues long. CDR3 sequence reads: CASSQDDGSAASSYNEQFF. CDR3 in DNA: TGCGCCAGCAGCCAAGATGATGGGAGCGCCGCTAGCTCCTACAATGAGCAGTTCTTC.

J is TRBJ1-2 and V is TRBV29-1; D is possibly TRBD1 (6 bases). V was clipped by 3 bases and J by 7 bases, with 15 bases between them. The CDR3 sequence is 13 residues long. Germline CDR1 and CDR2: SQVTM and ANQGSEA. Here the CDR3 DNA reads TGCAGCGTTGACCCAGGGGTTATGTCTGGCTACACCTTC. It encodes CSVDPGVMSGYTF.

This clonotype was observed a few times. This chain uses TRBV7-9 with TRBJ2-1; 7 bases match TRBD2. V shed 5 bases, J shed 5 bases, and the junction held 6 bases outside the gene matches. In germline, CDR1 is SEHNR, CDR2 FQNEAQ (reference sequence). The CDR3 totals 14 residues. CDR3 protein: CASSAGLVDNEQFF. CDR3 bases: TGTGCCAGCAGCGCCGGACTAGTTGACAATGAGCAGTTCTTC.

In its sample, this clonotype was seen a few times. The chain couples TRBV18 to TRBJ2-7; TRBD2 matches at 7 bases. The V and J ends lost 4 bases and 3 bases, in that order; junction bases with no gene match: 9. The CDR3 spans 15 residues. In germline, CDR1 is KGHSH, CDR2 LQKENI. CDR3 amino acids: CASSRPGEGLYEQYF. The CDR3 bases are TGTGCCAGCTCACGTCCCGGGGAGGGGCTCTACGAGCAGTACTTC.

There are many counts of this clonotype. The J gene is TRBJ2-1, the V gene TRBV18, with TRBD2 identical over 8 bases. CDR1 and CDR2 (germline): KGHSH, LQKENI. The CDR3 sequence is 15 residues long. V was clipped by 0 bases and J by 6 bases; unmatched bases: 4. CDR3 sequence reads: CASSPPSGGANEQFF. The CDR3 region has the DNA TGTGCCAGCTCACCACCCAGCGGGGGAGCCAATGAGCAGTTCTTC.